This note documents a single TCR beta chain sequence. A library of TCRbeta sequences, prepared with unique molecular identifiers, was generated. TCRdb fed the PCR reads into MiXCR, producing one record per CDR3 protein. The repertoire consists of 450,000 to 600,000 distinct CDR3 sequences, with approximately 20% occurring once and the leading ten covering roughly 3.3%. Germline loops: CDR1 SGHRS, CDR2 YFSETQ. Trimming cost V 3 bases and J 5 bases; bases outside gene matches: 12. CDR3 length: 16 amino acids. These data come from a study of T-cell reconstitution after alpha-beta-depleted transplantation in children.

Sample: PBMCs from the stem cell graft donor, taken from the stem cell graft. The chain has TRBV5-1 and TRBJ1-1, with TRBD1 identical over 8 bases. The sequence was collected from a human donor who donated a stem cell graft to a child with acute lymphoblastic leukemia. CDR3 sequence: CASSSGWTGFETEAFF. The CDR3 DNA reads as TGCGCCAGCAGCTCCGGTTGGACAGGGTTTGAAACTGAAGCTTTCTTT.